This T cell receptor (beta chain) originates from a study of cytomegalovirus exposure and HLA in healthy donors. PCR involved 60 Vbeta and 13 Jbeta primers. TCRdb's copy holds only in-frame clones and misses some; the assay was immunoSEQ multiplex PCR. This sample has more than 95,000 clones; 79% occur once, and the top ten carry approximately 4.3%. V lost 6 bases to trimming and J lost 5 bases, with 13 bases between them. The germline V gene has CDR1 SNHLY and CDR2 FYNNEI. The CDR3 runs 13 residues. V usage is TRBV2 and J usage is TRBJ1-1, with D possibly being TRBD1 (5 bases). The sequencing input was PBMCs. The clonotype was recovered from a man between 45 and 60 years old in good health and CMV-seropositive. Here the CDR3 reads CASRAGFITEAFF. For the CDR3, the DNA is TGTGCCAGCAGGGCAGGGTTTATTACTGAAGCTTTCTTT. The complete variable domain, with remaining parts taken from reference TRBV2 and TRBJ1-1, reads EPEVTQTPSHQVTQMGQEVILRCVPISNHLYFYWYRQILGQKVEFLVSFYNNEISEKSEIFDDQFSVERPDGSNFTLKIRSTKLEDSAMYFCASRAGFITEAFFGQGTRLTVV.